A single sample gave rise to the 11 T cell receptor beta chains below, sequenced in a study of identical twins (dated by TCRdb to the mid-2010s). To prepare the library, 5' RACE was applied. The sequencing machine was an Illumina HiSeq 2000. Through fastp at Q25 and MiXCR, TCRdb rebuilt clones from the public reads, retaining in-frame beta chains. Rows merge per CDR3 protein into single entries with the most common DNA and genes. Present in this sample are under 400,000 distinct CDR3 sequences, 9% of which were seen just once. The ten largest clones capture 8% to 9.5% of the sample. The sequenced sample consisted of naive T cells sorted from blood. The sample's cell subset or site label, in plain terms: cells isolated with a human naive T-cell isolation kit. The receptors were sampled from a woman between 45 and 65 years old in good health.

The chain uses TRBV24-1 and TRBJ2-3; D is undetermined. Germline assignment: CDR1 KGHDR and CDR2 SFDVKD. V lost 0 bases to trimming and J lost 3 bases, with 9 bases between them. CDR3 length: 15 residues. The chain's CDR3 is CATSDLIGRTDTQYF. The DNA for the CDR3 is TGTGCCACCAGTGATTTGATAGGGCGGACAGATACGCAGTATTTT.

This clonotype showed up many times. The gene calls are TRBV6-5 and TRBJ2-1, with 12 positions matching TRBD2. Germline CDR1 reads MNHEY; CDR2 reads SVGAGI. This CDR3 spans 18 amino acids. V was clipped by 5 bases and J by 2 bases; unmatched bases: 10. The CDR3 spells CASSPRLAGVRTYNEQFF. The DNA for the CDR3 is TGTGCCAGCAGTCCCCGACTAGCGGGAGTGAGAACCTACAATGAGCAGTTCTTC.

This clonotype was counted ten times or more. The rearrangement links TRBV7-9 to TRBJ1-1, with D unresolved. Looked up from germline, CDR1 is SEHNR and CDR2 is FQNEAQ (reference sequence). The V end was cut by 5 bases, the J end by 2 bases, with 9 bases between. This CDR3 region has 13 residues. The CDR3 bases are TGTGCCAGCAGCCCAGAAAGTAACACTGAAGCTTTCTTT. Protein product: CASSPESNTEAFF.

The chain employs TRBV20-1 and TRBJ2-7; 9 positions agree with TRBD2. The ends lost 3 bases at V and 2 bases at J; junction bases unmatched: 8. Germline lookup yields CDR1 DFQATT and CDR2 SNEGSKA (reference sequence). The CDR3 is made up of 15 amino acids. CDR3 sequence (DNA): TGCAGTGCTAGGGCCGGGACTAGCAGTACCTACGAGCAGTACTTC. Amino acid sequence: CSARAGTSSTYEQYF.

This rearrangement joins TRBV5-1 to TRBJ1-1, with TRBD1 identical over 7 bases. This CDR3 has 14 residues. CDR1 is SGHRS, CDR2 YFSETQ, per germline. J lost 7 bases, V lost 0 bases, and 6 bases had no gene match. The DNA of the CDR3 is TGCGCCAGCAGCTTGGCCGGACAGGTTGGTGAAGCTTTCTTT. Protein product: CASSLAGQVGEAFF.

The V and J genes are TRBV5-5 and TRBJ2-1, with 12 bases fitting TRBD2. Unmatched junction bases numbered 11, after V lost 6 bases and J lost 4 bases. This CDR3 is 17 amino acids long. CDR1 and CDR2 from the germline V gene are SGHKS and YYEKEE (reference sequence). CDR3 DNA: TGTGCCAGCACCAACGGTTTCGGGACTAGCGGGTACAATGAGCAGTTCTTC. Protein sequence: CASTNGFGTSGYNEQFF.

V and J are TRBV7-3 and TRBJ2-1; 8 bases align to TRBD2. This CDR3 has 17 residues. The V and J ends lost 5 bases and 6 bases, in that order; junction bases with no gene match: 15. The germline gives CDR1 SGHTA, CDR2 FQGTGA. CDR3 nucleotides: TGTGCCAGCAGCCTCCCGGGGGGGGAGAGTCCCCGCAATGAGCAGTTCTTC. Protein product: CASSLPGGESPRNEQFF.

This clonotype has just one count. In nucleotides, the CDR3 is TGTGCCAGCTCACCGGACGGCGGCGAGCAGTACTTC. Translation gives CASSPDGGEQYF. The chain is built from TRBV18 and TRBJ2-7; no clear D. Germline V gene lookup returns CDR1 KGHSH and CDR2 LQKENI. The CDR3 contains 12 residues. Trimming left V 3 bases short and J 6 bases short, with 9 bases between.

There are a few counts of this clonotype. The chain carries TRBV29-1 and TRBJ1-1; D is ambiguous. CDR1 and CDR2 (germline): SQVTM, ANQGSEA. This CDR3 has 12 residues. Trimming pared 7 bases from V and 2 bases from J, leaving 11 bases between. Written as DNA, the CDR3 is TGCAGCGCCCTGGAGGGAAACACTGAAGCTTTCTTT. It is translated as CSALEGNTEAFF.

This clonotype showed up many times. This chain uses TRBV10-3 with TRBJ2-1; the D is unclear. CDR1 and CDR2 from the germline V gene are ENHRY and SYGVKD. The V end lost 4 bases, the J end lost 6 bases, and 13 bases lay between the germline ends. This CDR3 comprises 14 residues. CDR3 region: CAISASVVGNEQFF. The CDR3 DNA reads TGTGCCATCAGTGCTTCAGTAGTTGGCAATGAGCAGTTCTTC.

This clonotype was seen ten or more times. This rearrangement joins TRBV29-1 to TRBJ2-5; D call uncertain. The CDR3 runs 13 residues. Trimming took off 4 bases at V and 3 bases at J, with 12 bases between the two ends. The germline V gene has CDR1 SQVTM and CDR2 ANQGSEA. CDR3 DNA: TGCAGCGTTGGCCAACCGCTTGAAGAGACCCAGTACTTC. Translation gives CSVGQPLEETQYF.